The 8 T cell receptor beta chains listed next were all sequenced from one sample in a study of blood T cell repertoires in COVID-19. Here immunoSEQ multiplex PCR was the method, and the copy in TCRdb shows in-frame clones only, minus some. The sample yields around 70,000 clones, around 80% seen once. Sequenced: peripheral blood. All receptors derive from a woman older than 75 with active or convalescent COVID-19.

V gene TRBV27 combines with J gene TRBJ1-2, with 9 bases matching TRBD1. Unmatched junction bases numbered 6, after V lost 6 bases and J lost 4 bases. CDR1 and CDR2 (germline): MNHEY, SMNVEV (reference sequence). The CDR3 extends over 14 amino acids. The CDR3 region is CASRPGQGFYGYTF. In DNA, the CDR3 is TGTGCCAGCAGGCCCGGACAGGGGTTCTATGGCTACACCTTC.

This clone was detected a few times. The chain combines TRBV9 with TRBJ2-3, with TRBD2 as a possible D gene (5 bases). From germline, CDR1 is SGDLS and CDR2 YYNGEE. Trimming stripped 2 bases from V and 0 bases from J, with 10 bases between. This CDR3 spans 15 amino acids. Here the CDR3 reads CASSVRTESTDTQYF. For the CDR3, the DNA is TGTGCCAGCAGCGTTAGGACTGAGAGCACAGATACGCAGTATTTT.

This chain joins TRBV5-1 and TRBJ2-3, with 11 bases aligning to TRBD1. The junction had 1 base not matched to a gene; V was cut back by 6 bases and J by 4 bases. The CDR3 has 13 amino acids. Germline V CDR1 and CDR2: SGHRS, YFSETQ. For the CDR3, the DNA is TGCGCCAGCACGGACAGGGGGCCAGATACGCAGTATTTT. Its translation is CASTDRGPDTQYF.

The CDR3 DNA follows: TGCGCCAGCAGCGAAGACCCCCGAGGCCCTTACGAGCAGTACTTC. Protein sequence: CASSEDPRGPYEQYF. The chain employs TRBV5-1 and TRBJ2-7; D gene ambiguous. V lost 4 bases, J lost 4 bases, and 18 bases lay in between. This CDR3 region has 15 residues. Germline CDR1 SGHRS, CDR2 YFSETQ.

This clone was seen only once. The chain recombines TRBV3-1 (or the pseudogene TRBV3-2) with TRBJ2-7; TRBD2 aligns across 8 bases. Trimming removed 0 bases from V and 6 bases from J; junction bases left unmatched: 4. The CDR3 is made up of 14 amino acids. Germline lookup yields CDR1 LGHDT and CDR2 YNNKEL (reference sequence). CDR3 amino acids: CASSQDSGMSEQYF. For the CDR3, the DNA is TGTGCCAGCAGCCAAGATAGCGGGATGAGCGAGCAGTACTTC.

This sequence joins TRBV11-1 and TRBJ1-1; no definite D call. V was clipped by 5 bases and J by 0 bases, with 10 bases between them. The CDR3 totals 14 residues. Germline values: CDR1 SGHAT, CDR2 FQDESV (reference sequence). The CDR3 is CASSVLTLNTEAFF. As DNA, the CDR3 is TGTGCCAGCAGCGTCCTGACACTGAACACTGAAGCTTTCTTT. The whole variable domain, remainder taken from reference TRBV11-1 and TRBJ1-1, is EAEVAQSPRYKITEKSQAVAFWCDPISGHATLYWYRQILGQGPELLVQFQDESVVDDSQLPKDRFSAERLKGVDSTLKIQPAELGDSAMYLCASSVLTLNTEAFFGQGTRLTVV.

CDR3 sequence: CASSGQGAIGNQPQHF. The CDR3 region has the DNA TGTGCCAGCAGCGGACAGGGGGCGATCGGAAATCAGCCCCAGCATTTT. The chain couples TRBV2 to TRBJ1-5; TRBD1 matches 11 bases. Germline CDR1 and CDR2: SNHLY and FYNNEI. This CDR3 spans 16 amino acids. V shed 6 bases, J shed 4 bases, and the junction held 8 bases outside the gene matches.

This chain joins TRBV19 and TRBJ1-2, with 9 bases identical to TRBD1. The germline V gene has CDR1 LNHDA and CDR2 SQIVND (reference sequence). The CDR3 is 17 residues long. With V trimmed by 9 bases and J by 5 bases, 19 bases remained unmatched. As DNA, the CDR3 is TGTGCCAGCTTTATACCCGGGACAGGGTCTGTAAAATATGGCTACACCTTC. Its translation is CASFIPGTGSVKYGYTF.